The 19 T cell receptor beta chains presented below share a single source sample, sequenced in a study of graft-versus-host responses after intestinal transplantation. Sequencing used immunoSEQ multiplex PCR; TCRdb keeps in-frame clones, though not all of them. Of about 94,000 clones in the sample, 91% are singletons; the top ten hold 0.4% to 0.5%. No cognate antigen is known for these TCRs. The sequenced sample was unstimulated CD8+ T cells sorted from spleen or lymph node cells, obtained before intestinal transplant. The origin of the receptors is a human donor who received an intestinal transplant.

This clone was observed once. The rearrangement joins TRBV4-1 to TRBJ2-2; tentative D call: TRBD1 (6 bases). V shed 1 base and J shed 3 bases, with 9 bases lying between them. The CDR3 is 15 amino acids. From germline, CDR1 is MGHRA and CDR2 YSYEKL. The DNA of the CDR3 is TGCGCCAGCAGCCAAGTTTGGGGGCACACCGGGGAGCTGTTTTTT. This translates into CASSQVWGHTGELFF.

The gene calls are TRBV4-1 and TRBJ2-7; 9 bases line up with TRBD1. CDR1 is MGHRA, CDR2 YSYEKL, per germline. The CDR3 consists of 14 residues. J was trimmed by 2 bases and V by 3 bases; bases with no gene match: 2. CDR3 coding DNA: TGCGCCAGCAGCCAGGGACAGGGTACCTACGAGCAGTACTTC. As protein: CASSQGQGTYEQYF.

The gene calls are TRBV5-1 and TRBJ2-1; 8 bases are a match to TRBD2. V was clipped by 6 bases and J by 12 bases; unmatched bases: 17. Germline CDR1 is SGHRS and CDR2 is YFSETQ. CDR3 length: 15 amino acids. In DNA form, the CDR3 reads TGCGCCAGCACCCTAGGTTACGGGGGGGTTCATGGGCAGTTCTTC. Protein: CASTLGYGGVHGQFF.

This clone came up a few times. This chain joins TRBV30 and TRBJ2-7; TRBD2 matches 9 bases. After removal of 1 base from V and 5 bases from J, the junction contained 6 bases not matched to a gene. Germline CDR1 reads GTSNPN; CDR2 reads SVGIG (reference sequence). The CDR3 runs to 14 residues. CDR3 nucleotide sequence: TGTGCCTGGAGTGCCATTAGCGGGAGCCACGAGCAGTACTTC. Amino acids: CAWSAISGSHEQYF.

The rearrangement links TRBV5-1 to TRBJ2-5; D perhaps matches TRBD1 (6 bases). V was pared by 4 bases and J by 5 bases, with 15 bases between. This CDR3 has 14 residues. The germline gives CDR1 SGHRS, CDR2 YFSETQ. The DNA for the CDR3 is TGCGCCAGCAGCCACCCGGCAGGGGAGGAGACCCAGTACTTC. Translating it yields CASSHPAGEETQYF.

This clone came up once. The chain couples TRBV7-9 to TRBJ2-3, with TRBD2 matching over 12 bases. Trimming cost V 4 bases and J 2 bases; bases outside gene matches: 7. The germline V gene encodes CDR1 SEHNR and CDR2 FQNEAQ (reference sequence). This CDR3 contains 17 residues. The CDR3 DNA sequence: TGTGCCAGCAGCTCCAGACTAGCGGGGGTGTCCACAGATACGCAGTATTTT. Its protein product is CASSSRLAGVSTDTQYF.

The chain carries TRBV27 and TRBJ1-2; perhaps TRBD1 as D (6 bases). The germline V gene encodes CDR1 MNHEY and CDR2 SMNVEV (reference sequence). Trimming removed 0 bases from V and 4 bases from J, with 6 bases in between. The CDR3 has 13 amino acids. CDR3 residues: CASSLSGGYGYTF. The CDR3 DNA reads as TGTGCCAGCAGTTTATCAGGGGGCTATGGCTACACCTTC.

CDR3 sequence reads: CATSGTNQPQHF. CDR3 bases: TGTGCCACCAGCGGCACCAATCAGCCCCAGCATTTT. The chain employs TRBV15 and TRBJ1-5; D remains ambiguous. The ends were cut back, 5 bases at V and 3 bases at J, with 5 bases in the middle. The CDR3 runs 12 residues. Germline V CDR1 and CDR2: LNHNV, YYDKDF (reference sequence).

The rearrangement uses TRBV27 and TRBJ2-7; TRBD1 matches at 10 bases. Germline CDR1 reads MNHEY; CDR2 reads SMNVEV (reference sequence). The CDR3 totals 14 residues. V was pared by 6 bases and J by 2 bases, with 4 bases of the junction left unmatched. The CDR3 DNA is TGTGCCAGCAGCTGGACAGGGGGTCCCTACGAGCAGTACTTC. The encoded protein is CASSWTGGPYEQYF.

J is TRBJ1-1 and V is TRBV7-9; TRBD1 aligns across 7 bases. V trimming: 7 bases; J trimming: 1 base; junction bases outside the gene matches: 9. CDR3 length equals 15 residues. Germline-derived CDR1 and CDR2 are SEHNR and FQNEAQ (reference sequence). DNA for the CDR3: TGTGCCAGCATCAACAGGGGCGGGTCGAACACTGAAGCTTTCTTT. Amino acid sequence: CASINRGGSNTEAFF.

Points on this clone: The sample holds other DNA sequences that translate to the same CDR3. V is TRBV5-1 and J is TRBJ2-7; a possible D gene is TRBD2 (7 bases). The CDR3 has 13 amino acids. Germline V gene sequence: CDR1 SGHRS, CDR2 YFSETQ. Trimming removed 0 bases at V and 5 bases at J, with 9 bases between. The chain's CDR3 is CASSLEGGDEQYF. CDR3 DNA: TGCGCCAGCAGCTTGGAAGGGGGGGACGAGCAGTACTTC.

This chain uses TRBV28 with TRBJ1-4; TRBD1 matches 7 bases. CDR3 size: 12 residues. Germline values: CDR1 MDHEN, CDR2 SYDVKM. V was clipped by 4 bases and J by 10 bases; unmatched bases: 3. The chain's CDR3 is CASSSTGLKLFF. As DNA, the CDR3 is TGTGCCAGCAGTTCGACAGGGTTAAAACTGTTTTTT.

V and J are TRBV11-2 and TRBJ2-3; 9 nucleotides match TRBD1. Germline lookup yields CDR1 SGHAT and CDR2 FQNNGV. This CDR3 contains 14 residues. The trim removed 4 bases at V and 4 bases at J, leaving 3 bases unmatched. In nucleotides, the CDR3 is TGTGCCAGCAGCTGGACAGGGGAGGCAGATACGCAGTATTTT. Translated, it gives CASSWTGEADTQYF.

The DNA of the CDR3 is TGTGCCATCGGACAGCCTAACACTGAAGCTTTCTTT. Encoded protein: CAIGQPNTEAFF. The chain couples TRBV6-1 to TRBJ1-1, with a weak D call TRBD1 (6 bases). Germline loops: CDR1 MNHNS, CDR2 SASEGT. The CDR3 spans 12 residues. V was clipped by 10 bases and J by 2 bases, with 11 bases between them.

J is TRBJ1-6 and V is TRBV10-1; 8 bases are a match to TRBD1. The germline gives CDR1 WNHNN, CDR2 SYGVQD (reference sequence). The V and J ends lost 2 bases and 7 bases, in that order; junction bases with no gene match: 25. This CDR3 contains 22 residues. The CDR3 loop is CASSEMDFSVQGGYMWNSPLHF. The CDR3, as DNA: TGCGCCAGCAGTGAGATGGATTTTTCGGTACAGGGGGGATATATGTGGAATTCACCCCTCCACTTT.

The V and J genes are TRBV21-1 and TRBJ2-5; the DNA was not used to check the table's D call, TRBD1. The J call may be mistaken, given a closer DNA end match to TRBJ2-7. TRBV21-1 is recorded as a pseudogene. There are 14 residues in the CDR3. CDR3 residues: CASEMTGDPHEQYF. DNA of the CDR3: TGTGCCAGCGAAATGACAGGGGACCCACACGAGCAGTACTTC.

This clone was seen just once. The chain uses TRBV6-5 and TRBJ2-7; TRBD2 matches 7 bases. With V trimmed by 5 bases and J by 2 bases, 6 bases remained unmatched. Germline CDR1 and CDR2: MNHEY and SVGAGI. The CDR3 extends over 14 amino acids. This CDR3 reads CASSPLGGAYEQYF. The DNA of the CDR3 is TGTGCCAGCAGTCCCCTGGGGGGGGCCTACGAGCAGTACTTC.

The CDR3 DNA reads as TGTGCCAGTAGTCTAGGGACGGGGGGCGGCGAGCAGTACTTC. Its protein is CASSLGTGGGEQYF. This sequence joins TRBV19 and TRBJ2-7; D is possibly TRBD2 (7 bases). Trimming pared 5 bases from V and 6 bases from J, leaving 17 bases between. In germline, CDR1 is LNHDA, CDR2 SQIVND (reference sequence). CDR3 length: 14 amino acids.

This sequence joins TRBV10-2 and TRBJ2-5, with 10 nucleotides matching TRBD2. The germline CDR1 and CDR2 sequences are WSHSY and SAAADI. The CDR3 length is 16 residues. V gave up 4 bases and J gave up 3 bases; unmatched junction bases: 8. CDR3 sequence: CASSAPWSGGEETQYF. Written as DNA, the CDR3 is TGCGCCAGCAGTGCCCCTTGGAGCGGGGGGGAAGAGACCCAGTACTTC.